Sequencing of this T cell receptor (beta chain) was carried out in a study of T cell responses to AZD1222 COVID-19 vaccine. General study findings and limits: Spike-wide coverage was observed for vaccine-associated CD4 TCRs, with dominant responses at 160-218 and 743-854. The study found Spike-specific TCR breadth and depth rose after two AZD1222 doses. The sample set comprised mostly white British donors with more females, and clonal diversity was possibly underestimated.

Using immunoSEQ multiplex PCR, the repertoire was profiled, and TCRdb retains in-frame clones only, with some absent. This table has approximately 100,000 clones, about 88% appearing once. This clone was seen a single time. What it recognizes is unknown. The specimen was peripheral blood, collected on day 0 of AZD1222 vaccination. The clonotype comes from an adult in good health.

The CDR3 coding sequence is TGTGCCAGTAGCCACGGGGAAAGGGGTAGTGGCTACACCTTC. This gives the protein CASSHGERGSGYTF. The V call is TRBV19, the J call TRBJ1-2, with a tentative D call TRBD1 (5 bases). V gave up 6 bases and J gave up 7 bases, with 18 bases separating them. The CDR3 length is 14 residues. Germline CDR1 LNHDA, CDR2 SQIVND (reference sequence).